This TCR beta chain derives from a study of post-analysis software for immune sequencing data. Study at large: Some patients lacked subtype; others had relapsing-remitting, secondary progressive or progressive-relapsing disease. Whole-study findings and limits: Compared with controls, patients showed significantly lower normalized Chao1 diversity. Strong same-batch co-clustering of samples appeared with F measure clustering. Compared with controls, patients had more of five or six TRBV segments, including TRBV5-6, TRBV5-1 and TRBV20-1.

Germline V gene lookup returns CDR1 SGHRS and CDR2 YFSETQ. V was clipped by 2 bases and J by 2 bases; unmatched bases: 7. There are 17 residues in the CDR3. Regarding this clonotype: Its antigen is unidentified.

Unique-molecular-identifier-tagged TCR beta cDNA libraries were used. TCRdb recomputed calls from the PCR reads with MiXCR, one row per CDR3 protein. The sample consists of roughly 410,000 distinct CDR3 sequences, around 37% of them appearing once. This chain connects TRBV5-1 to TRBJ2-5; 12 bases line up with TRBD2. This TCR derives from a girl aged 5 to 17 with multiple sclerosis. Material for sequencing was blood. The CDR3 protein is CASSLRGLAGTQETQYF. The CDR3 bases are TGCGCCAGCAGCTTACGCGGACTAGCGGGGACTCAAGAGACCCAGTACTTC. The whole variable domain, filled in from reference TRBV5-1 and TRBJ2-5, reads KAGVTQTPRYLIKTRGQQVTLSCSPISGHRSVSWYQQTPGQGLQFLFEYFSETQRNKGNFPGRFSGRQFSNSRSEMNVSTLELGDSALYLCASSLRGLAGTQETQYFGPGTRLLVL.